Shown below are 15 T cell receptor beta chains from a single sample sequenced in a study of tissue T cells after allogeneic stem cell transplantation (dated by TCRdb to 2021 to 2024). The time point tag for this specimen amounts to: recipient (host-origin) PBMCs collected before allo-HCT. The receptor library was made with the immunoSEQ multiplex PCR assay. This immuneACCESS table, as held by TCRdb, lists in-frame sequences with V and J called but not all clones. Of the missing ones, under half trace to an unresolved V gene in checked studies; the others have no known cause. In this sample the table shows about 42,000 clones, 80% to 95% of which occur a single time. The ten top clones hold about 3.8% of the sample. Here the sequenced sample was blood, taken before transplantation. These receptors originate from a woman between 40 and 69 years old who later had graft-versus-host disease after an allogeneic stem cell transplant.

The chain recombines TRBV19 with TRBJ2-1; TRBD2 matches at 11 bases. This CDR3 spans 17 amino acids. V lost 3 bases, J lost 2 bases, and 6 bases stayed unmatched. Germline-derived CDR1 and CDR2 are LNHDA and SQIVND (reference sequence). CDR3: CASSIGTSGNPYNEQFF. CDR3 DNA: TGTGCCAGTAGTATTGGGACTAGCGGAAATCCCTACAATGAGCAGTTCTTC.

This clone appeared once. The DNA for the CDR3 is TGTGCCACCAGTGGGGGAGGAGGACGGCGGGGCTACACCTTC. This sequence encodes CATSGGGGRRGYTF. This chain links TRBV24-1 with TRBJ1-2, with D unclear. Per the germline V gene, CDR1 is KGHDR and CDR2 is SFDVKD. Trimming shortened V by 5 bases and J by 8 bases, and 17 bases separated the two germline ends. The CDR3 covers 14 residues.

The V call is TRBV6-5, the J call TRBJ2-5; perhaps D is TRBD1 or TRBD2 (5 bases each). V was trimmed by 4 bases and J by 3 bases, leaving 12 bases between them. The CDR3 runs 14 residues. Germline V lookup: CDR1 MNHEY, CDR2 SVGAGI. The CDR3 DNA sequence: TGTGCCAGCAGTTCCTACGAGGGGAAAGAGACCCAGTACTTC. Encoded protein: CASSSYEGKETQYF.

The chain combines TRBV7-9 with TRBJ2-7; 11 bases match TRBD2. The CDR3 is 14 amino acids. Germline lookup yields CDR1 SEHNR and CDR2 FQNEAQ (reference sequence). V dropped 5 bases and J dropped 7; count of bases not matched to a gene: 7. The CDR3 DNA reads TGTGCCAGCAGCAGACTAGCGGGGATAAGGGAGCAGTACTTC. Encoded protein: CASSRLAGIREQYF.

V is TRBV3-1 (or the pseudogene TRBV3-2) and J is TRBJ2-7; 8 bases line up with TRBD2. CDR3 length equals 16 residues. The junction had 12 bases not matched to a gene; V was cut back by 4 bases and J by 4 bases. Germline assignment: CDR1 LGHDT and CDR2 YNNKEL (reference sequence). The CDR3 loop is CASSPNLGRAEYEQYF. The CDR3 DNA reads TGTGCCAGCAGCCCCAACCTCGGGAGGGCCGAATACGAGCAGTACTTC.

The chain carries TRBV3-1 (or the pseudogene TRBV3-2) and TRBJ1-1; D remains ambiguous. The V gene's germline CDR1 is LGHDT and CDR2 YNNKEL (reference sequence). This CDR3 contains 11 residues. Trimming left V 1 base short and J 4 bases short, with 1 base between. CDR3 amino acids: CASSQGTEAFF. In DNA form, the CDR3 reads TGTGCCAGCAGCCAAGGCACTGAAGCTTTCTTT.

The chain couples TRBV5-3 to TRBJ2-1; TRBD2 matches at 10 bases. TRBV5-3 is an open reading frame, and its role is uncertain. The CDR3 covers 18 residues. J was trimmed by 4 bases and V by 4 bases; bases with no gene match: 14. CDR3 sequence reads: CARSLLRLAGVSYNEQFF. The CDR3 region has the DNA TGTGCCAGAAGCCTTTTACGGCTAGCGGGAGTCTCATACAATGAGCAGTTCTTC.

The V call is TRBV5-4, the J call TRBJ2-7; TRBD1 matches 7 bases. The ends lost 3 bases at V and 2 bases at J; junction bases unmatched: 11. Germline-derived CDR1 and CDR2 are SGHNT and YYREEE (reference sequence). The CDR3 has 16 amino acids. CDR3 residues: CASSSPGQTFAYEQYF. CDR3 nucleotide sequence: TGTGCCAGCAGCTCCCCGGGACAGACGTTCGCCTACGAGCAGTACTTC. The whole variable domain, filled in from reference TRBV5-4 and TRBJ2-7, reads ETGVTQSPTHLIKTRGQQVTLRCSSQSGHNTVSWYQQALGQGPQFIFQYYREEENGRGNFPPRFSGLQFPNYSSELNVNALELDDSALYLCASSSPGQTFAYEQYFGPGTRLTVT.

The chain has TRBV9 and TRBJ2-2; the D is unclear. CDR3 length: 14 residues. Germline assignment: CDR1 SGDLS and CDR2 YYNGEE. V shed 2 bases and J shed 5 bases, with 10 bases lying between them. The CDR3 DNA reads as TGTGCCAGCAGCGTTGTCAGCGTTACCGGGGAGCTGTTTTTT. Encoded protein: CASSVVSVTGELFF.

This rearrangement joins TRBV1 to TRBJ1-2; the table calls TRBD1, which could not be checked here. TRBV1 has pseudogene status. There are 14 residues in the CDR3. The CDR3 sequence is CTSSQDRQGYGYTF. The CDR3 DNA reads TGCACCAGCAGCCAAGATCGGCAGGGCTATGGCTACACCTTC.

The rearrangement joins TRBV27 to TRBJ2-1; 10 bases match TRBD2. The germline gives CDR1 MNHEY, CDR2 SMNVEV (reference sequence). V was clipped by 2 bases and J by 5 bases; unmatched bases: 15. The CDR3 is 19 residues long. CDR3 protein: CASSLRLGGTSVGDNEQFF. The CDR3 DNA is TGTGCCAGCAGTTTAAGATTGGGAGGGACTAGCGTTGGTGACAATGAGCAGTTCTTC.

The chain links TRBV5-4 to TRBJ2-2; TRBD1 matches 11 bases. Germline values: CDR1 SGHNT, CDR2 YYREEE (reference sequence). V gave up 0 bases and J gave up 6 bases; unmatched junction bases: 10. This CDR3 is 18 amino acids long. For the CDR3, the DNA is TGTGCCAGCAGCTTGGGTGGGACAGGGGGTGTGCAGGCCGGGGAGCTGTTTTTT. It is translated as CASSLGGTGGVQAGELFF.

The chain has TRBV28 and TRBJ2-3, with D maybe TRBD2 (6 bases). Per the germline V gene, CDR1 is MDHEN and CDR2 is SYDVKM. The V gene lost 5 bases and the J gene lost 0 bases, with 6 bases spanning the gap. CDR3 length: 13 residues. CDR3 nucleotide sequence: TGTGCCAGCAGTCGGGGGAGCACAGATACGCAGTATTTT. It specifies CASSRGSTDTQYF. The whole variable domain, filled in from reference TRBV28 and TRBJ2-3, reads DVKVTQSSRYLVKRTGEKVFLECVQDMDHENMFWYRQDPGLGLRLIYFSYDVKMKEKGDIPEGYSVSREKKERFSLILESASTNQTSMYLCASSRGSTDTQYFGPGTRLTVL.

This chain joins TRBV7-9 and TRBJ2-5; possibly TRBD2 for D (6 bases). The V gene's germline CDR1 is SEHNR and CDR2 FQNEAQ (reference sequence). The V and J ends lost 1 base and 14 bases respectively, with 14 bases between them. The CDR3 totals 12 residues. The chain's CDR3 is CASSLGGTDFYF. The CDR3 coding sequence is TGTGCCAGCAGCTTAGGCGGGACGGACTTCTACTTC.

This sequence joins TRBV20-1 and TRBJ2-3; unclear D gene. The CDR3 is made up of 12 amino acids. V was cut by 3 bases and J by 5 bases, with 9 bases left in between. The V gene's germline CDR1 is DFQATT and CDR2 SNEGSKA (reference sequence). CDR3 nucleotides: TGCAGTGCTAGTAACTTGCAAGATACGCAGTATTTT. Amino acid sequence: CSASNLQDTQYF.